Listed below are T cell receptor beta chains from one sample, sequenced in a study of T-cell reconstitution after alpha-beta-depleted transplantation in children. A single record per CDR3 protein comes from TCRdb applying MiXCR to the PCR reads. This sample has fewer than 150,000 distinct CDR3 sequences, with roughly 9.7% found just once. The sequences come from PBMCs, mostly from graft donor cells, collected 180 days after TCRalphabeta/CD19-depleted stem cell transplant. The source is a girl under three years old who had a stem cell transplant for combined immunodeficiency, so the T cells may come from the graft donor. CDR3s include the opening cysteine and the closing phenylalanine or tryptophan. The order of the fields is D gene, CDR3 length, J gene, V gene, clone size, CDR3 protein, CDR3 DNA. A D gene is named only where the DNA matches it firmly. Rows may omit the clone size; those that give it use once, few, many or a size class.

d_gene: NA
len: 14
j_gene: TRBJ2-2
v_gene: TRBV10-3
abundance: many
CDR3aa: CAIRDTGIAGELFF
CDR3nt: TGTGCCATCAGGGACACCGGAATTGCGGGGGAGCTGTTTTTT

d_gene: NA
len: 12
j_gene: TRBJ2-7
v_gene: TRBV10-3
abundance: few
CDR3aa: CAISADNYEQYF
CDR3nt: TGTGCCATCAGTGCGGACAACTACGAGCAGTACTTC

d_gene: TRBD1
len: 15
j_gene: TRBJ1-2
v_gene: TRBV29-1
abundance: many
CDR3aa: CSALFRGGLSFGYTF
CDR3nt: TGCAGCGCCCTGTTCAGGGGGGGTCTGTCCTTTGGCTACACCTTC

d_gene: NA
len: 12
j_gene: TRBJ2-3
v_gene: TRBV3-1
abundance: few
CDR3aa: CASGLTTDTQYF
CDR3nt: TGTGCCAGCGGACTAACTACAGATACGCAGTATTTT

d_gene: TRBD1
len: 16
j_gene: TRBJ2-3
v_gene: TRBV20-1
abundance: NA
CDR3aa: CSARELRDRDTDTQYF
CDR3nt: TGCAGTGCTAGAGAGCTCCGGGACAGAGACACAGATACGCAGTATTTT

d_gene: NA
len: 12
j_gene: TRBJ2-5
v_gene: TRBV29-1
abundance: many
CDR3aa: CSVASGRETQYF
CDR3nt: TGCAGCGTTGCCTCAGGGAGGGAGACCCAGTACTTC

d_gene: NA
len: 13
j_gene: TRBJ2-7
v_gene: TRBV2
abundance: NA
CDR3aa: CASSGPGTYEQYF
CDR3nt: TGTGCCAGCAGTGGGCCCGGAACCTACGAGCAGTACTTC

d_gene: NA
len: 12
j_gene: TRBJ2-3
v_gene: TRBV9
abundance: few
CDR3aa: CASGRITDTQYF
CDR3nt: TGTGCCAGCGGGCGGATAACAGATACGCAGTATTTT

d_gene: NA
len: 14
j_gene: TRBJ2-3
v_gene: TRBV7-3
abundance: many
CDR3aa: CASSPTGGTDTQYF
CDR3nt: TGTGCCAGCAGCCCGACCGGTGGCACAGATACGCAGTATTTT

d_gene: NA
len: 13
j_gene: TRBJ2-5
v_gene: TRBV12-3/TRBV12-4
abundance: few
CDR3aa: CASSLSGQETQYF
CDR3nt: TGTGCCAGCAGTTTAAGCGGCCAAGAGACCCAGTACTTC

d_gene: TRBD2
len: 14
j_gene: TRBJ2-7
v_gene: TRBV20-1
abundance: few
CDR3aa: CSATGPSGGGEQYF
CDR3nt: TGCAGTGCCACCGGCCCTAGCGGGGGAGGCGAGCAGTACTTC

d_gene: NA
len: 13
j_gene: TRBJ2-5
v_gene: TRBV6-2/TRBV6-3
abundance: NA
CDR3aa: CASSYNPFGTQYF
CDR3nt: TGTGCCAGCAGTTACAACCCCTTCGGGACCCAGTACTTC

d_gene: NA
len: 13
j_gene: TRBJ1-4
v_gene: TRBV10-3
abundance: NA
CDR3aa: CAISDGTVEKLFF
CDR3nt: TGTGCCATCAGTGACGGGACGGTTGAAAAACTGTTTTTT

d_gene: TRBD2
len: 16
j_gene: TRBJ2-3
v_gene: TRBV9
abundance: NA
CDR3aa: CASSALSGRAGDTQYF
CDR3nt: TGTGCCAGCAGCGCCCTAAGCGGGAGGGCCGGAGATACGCAGTATTTT